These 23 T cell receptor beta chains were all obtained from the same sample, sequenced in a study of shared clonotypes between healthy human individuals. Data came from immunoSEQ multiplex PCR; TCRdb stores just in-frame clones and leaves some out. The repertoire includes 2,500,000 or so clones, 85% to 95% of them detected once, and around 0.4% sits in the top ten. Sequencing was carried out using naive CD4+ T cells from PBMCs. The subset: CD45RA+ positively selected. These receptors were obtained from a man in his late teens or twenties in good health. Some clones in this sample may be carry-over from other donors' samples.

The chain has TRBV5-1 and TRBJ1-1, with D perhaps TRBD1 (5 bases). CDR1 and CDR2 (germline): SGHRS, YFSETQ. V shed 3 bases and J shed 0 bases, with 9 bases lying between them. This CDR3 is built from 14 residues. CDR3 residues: CASSYSTVNTEAFF. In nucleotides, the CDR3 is TGCGCCAGCAGCTACTCGACAGTGAACACTGAAGCTTTCTTT.

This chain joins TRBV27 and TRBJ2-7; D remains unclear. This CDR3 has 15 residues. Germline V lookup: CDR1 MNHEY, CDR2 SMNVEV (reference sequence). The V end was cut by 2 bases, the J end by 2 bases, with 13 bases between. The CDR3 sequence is CASSLETPGTYEQYF. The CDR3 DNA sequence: TGTGCCAGCAGTTTAGAGACCCCTGGGACCTACGAGCAGTACTTC.

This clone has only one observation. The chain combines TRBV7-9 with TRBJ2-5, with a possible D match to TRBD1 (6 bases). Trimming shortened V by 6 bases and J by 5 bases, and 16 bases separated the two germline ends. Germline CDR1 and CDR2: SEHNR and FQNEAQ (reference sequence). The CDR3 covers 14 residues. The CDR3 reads CASSFRGREETQYF. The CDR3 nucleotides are TGTGCCAGCAGTTTCAGGGGAAGGGAGGAGACCCAGTACTTC.

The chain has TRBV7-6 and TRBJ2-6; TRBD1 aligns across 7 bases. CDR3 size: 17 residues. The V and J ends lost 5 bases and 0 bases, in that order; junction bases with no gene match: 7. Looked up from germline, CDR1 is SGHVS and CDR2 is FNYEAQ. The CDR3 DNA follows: TGTGCCAGCAGCACAGGGGCCGCATACTCTGGGGCCAACGTCCTGACTTTC. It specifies CASSTGAAYSGANVLTF.

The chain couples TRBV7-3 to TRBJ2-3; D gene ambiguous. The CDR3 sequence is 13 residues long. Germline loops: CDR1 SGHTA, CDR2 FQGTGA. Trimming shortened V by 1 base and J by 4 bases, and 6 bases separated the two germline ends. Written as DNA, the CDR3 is TGTGCCAGCAGCTTAAATAGCCCAGATACGCAGTATTTT. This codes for CASSLNSPDTQYF. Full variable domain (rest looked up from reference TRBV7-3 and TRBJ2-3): GAGVSQTPSNKVTEKGKYVELRCDPISGHTALYWYRQSLGQGPEFLIYFQGTGAADDSGLPNDRFFAVRPEGSVSTLKIQRTERGDSAVYLCASSLNSPDTQYFGPGTRLTVL.

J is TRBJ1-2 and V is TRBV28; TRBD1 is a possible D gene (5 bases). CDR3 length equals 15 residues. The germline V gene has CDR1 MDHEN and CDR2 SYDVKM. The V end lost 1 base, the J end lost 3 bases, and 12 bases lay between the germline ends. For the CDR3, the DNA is TGTGCCAGCAGTTTATCGGGCAGGGCTTACTATGGCTACACCTTC. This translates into CASSLSGRAYYGYTF.

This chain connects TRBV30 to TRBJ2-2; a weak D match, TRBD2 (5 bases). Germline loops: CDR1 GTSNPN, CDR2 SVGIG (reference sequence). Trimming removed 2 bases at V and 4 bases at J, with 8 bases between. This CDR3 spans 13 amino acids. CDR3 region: CAWSRGFTGELFF. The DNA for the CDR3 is TGTGCCTGGAGTCGAGGGTTCACCGGGGAGCTGTTTTTT.

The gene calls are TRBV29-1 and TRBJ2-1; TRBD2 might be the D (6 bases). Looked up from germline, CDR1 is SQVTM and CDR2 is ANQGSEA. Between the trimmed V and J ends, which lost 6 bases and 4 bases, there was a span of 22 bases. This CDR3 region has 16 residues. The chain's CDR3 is CSVGGEGRGLYNEQFF. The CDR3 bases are TGCAGCGTAGGTGGAGAGGGACGGGGACTTTACAATGAGCAGTTCTTC.

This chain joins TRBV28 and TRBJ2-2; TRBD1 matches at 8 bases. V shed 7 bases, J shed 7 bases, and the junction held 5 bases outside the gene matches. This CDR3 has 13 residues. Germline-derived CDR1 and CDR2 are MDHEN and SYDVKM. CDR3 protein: CASTDRADGELFF. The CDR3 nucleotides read TGTGCCAGCACGGACAGGGCTGACGGGGAGCTGTTTTTT.

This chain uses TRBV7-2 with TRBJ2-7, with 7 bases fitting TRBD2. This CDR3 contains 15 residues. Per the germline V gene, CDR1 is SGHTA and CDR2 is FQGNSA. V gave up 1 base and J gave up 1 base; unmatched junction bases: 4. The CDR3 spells CASSLDPAGSYEQYF. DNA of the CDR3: TGTGCCAGCAGCTTAGACCCAGCGGGATCCTACGAGCAGTACTTC.

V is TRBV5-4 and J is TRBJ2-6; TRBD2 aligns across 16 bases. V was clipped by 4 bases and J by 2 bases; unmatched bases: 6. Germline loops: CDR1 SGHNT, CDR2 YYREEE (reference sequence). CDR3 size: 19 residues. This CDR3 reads CASSPGLAGGLTGANVLTF. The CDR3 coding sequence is TGTGCCAGCAGCCCGGGACTAGCGGGAGGGTTAACTGGGGCCAACGTCCTGACTTTC.

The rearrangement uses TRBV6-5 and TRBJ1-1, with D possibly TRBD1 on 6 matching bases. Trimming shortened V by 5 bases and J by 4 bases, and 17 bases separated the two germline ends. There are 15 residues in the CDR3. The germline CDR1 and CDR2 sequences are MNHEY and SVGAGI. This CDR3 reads CASSRKGGRSTEAFF. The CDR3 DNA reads TGTGCCAGCAGTCGTAAGGGGGGAAGGAGCACTGAAGCTTTCTTT.

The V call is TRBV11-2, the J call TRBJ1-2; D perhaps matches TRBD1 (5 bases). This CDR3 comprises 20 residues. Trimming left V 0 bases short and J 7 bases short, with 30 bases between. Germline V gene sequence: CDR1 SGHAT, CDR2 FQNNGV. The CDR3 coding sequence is TGTGCCAGCAGCTTAGATAGGCGCCGGGGGGGTGCTAACCGGGTACGTGGCTACACCTTC. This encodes CASSLDRRRGGANRVRGYTF. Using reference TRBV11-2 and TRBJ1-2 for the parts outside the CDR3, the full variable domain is EAGVAQSPRYKIIEKRQSVAFWCNPISGHATLYWYQQILGQGPKLLIQFQNNGVVDDSQLPKDRFSAERLKGVDSTLKIQPAKLEDSAVYLCASSLDRRRGGANRVRGYTFGSGTRLTVV.

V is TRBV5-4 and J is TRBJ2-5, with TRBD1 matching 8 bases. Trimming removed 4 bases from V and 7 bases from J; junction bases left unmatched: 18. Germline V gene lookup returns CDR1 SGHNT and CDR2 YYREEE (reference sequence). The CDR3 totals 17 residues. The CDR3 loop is CASSPQGALTASGTQYF. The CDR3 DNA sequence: TGTGCCAGCAGCCCGCAGGGGGCATTAACGGCGAGTGGGACCCAGTACTTC.

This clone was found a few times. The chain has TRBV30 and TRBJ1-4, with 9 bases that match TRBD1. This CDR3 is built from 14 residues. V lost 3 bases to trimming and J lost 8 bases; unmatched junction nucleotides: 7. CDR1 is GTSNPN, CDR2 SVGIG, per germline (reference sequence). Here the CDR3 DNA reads TGTGCCTGGAGCTACAGGGGGCGCCGGGAAAAACTGTTTTTT. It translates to CAWSYRGRREKLFF. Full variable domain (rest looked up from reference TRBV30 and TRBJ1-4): SQTIHQWPATLVQPVGSPLSLECTVEGTSNPNLYWYRQAAGRGLQLLFYSVGIGQISSEVPQNLSASRPQDRQFILSSKKLLLSDSGFYLCAWSYRGRREKLFFGSGTQLSVL.

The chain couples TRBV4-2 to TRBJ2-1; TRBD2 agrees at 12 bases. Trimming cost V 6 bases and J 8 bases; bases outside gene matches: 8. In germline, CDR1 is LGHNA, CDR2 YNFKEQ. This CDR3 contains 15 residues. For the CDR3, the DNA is TGTGCCAGCAGGCGGACTAGCGGGATTGCGGATGAGCAGTTCTTC. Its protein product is CASRRTSGIADEQFF.

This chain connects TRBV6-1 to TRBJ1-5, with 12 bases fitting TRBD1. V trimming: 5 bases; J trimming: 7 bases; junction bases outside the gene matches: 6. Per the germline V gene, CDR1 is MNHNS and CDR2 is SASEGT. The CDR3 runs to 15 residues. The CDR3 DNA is TGTGCCAGCAGTACCGGGACAGGGGGCAGGCAGCCCCAGCATTTT. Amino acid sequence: CASSTGTGGRQPQHF.

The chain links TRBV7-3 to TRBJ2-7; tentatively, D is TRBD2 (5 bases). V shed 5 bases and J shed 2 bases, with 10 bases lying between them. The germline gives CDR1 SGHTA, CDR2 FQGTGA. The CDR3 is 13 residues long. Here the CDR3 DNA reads TGTGCCAGCAGCGCCCCCGGGGCCTACGAGCAGTACTTC. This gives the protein CASSAPGAYEQYF.

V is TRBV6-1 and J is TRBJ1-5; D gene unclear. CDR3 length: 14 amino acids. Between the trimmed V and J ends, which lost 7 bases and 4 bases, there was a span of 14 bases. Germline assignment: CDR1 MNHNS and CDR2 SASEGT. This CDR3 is CASTEGWGNQPQHF. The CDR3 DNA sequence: TGTGCCAGCACCGAAGGTTGGGGAAATCAGCCCCAGCATTTT.

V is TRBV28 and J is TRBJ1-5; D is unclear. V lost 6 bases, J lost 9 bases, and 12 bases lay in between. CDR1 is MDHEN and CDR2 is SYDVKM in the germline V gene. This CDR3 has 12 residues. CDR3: CASSQKTPPQHF. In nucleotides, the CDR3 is TGTGCCAGCAGCCAAAAGACCCCGCCCCAGCATTTT.

The CDR3 region is CASTLGRRYNQPQHF. The CDR3 nucleotides are TGTGCCAGCACCTTGGGCCGACGATACAATCAGCCCCAGCATTTT. The rearrangement links TRBV28 to TRBJ1-5; D gene unclear. Trimming took off 7 bases at V and 3 bases at J, with 16 bases between the two ends. Looked up from germline, CDR1 is MDHEN and CDR2 is SYDVKM. The CDR3 covers 15 residues.

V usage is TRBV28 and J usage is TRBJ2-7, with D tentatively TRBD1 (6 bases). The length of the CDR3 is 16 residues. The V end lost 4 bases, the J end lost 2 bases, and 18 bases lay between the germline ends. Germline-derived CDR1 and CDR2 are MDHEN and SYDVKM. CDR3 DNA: TGTGCCAGCAGTTCCCAAAGTTTAGGGGGAGCCTACGAGCAGTACTTC. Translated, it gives CASSSQSLGGAYEQYF.

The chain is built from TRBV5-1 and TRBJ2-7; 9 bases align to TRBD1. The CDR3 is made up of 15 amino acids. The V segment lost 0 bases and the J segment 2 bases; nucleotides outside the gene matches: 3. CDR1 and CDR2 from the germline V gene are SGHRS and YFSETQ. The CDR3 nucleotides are TGCGCCAGCAGCTTGGGGACAGGGGTTCCCTACGAGCAGTACTTC. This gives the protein CASSLGTGVPYEQYF. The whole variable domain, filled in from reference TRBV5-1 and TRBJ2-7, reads KAGVTQTPRYLIKTRGQQVTLSCSPISGHRSVSWYQQTPGQGLQFLFEYFSETQRNKGNFPGRFSGRQFSNSRSEMNVSTLELGDSALYLCASSLGTGVPYEQYFGPGTRLTVT.